This TCR beta chain was captured in a study of blood T cell repertoires in COVID-19. This CDR3 is 16 amino acids long. Looked up from germline, CDR1 is SGHDT and CDR2 is YYEEEE. V shed 0 bases, J shed 5 bases, and the junction held 7 bases outside the gene matches. In the authors' methods: Quantification of nucleated cells was approximated via reference gene primer amplification. TCRdb keeps only in-frame clones here, not all; method: immunoSEQ multiplex PCR. That table gives V, J and clone size, and the DNA gave D and trimming. The sample shows 80,000 to 95,000 clones, over 70% of them seen only once.

This sequence joins TRBV5-6 and TRBJ2-5; 10 bases map to TRBD2. This clonotype was obtained from a man at least 80 years old with active or convalescent COVID-19. The sequenced sample was peripheral blood. The DNA of the CDR3 is TGTGCCAGCAGCTTGGAGCGGGGGGGCGCAGAGGAGACCCAGTACTTC. It encodes CASSLERGGAEETQYF.